Detailed here is one T cell receptor (beta chain). This entry belongs to a study of patients and donors after allogeneic stem cell transplantation. There are 16 residues in the CDR3. Trimming removed 2 bases from V and 7 bases from J, with 18 bases in between. From germline, CDR1 is KGHSH and CDR2 LQKENI. Each CDR3 protein gets one entry after TCRdb re-called the RT-PCR reads with MiXCR. The sample yields more than 75,000 distinct CDR3 sequences, 4.5% to 5% seen once. The sample was blood, either unsorted or a sorted T cell fraction (not recorded which). The sequence came from a human donor who was either an allogeneic HSCT recipient or a stem cell or donor lymphocyte infusion donor (not recorded which). It is not recorded whose cells these are; they may come from a transplant donor. This rearrangement joins TRBV18 to TRBJ2-1, with D perhaps matching TRBD1 (7 bases). The DNA of the CDR3 is TGTGCCAGCTCACCAACGAGGAGGGGGCGTATTAATGAGCAGTTCTTC. The encoded protein is CASSPTRRGRINEQFF.